This is a list of T cell receptor beta chains from one sample in a study of siplizumab effects on memory and regulatory T cells. Data came from immunoSEQ multiplex PCR; TCRdb stores just in-frame clones and leaves some out. This sample has approximately 100,000 clones, with approximately 92% found just once. Material for sequencing was non-Treg CD4+ T cells sorted from blood. The origin of the receptors is a human donor in good health. CDR3s leave out the opening cysteine and the closing phenylalanine or tryptophan. The order of the fields is V gene, J gene, CDR3 protein.

TRBV7-3	TRBJ2-5	ASSIISAETQY
TRBV7-2	TRBJ2-1	ASSFDPSSYNEQF
TRBV6-5	TRBJ2-7	ASSRTVSSYEQY
TRBV7-8	TRBJ2-3	ASRISKETQY
TRBV13	TRBJ1-6	ASRRQAGSPLH
TRBV27	TRBJ2-7	ASSLSSGGYSEQY
TRBV28	TRBJ1-1	ASNTEAF
TRBV14	TRBJ1-6	ASSQVPHSPLH
TRBV28	TRBJ1-5	ASSPRQGVGQPQH
TRBV5-1	TRBJ2-3	ASTSSSTDTQY
TRBV27	TRBJ1-2	ASSLFGRDEPYGYT
TRBV10-3	TRBJ2-5	AISRGRALQETQY
TRBV19	TRBJ2-3	ASSIDRSGTDTQY
TRBV28	TRBJ1-5	ASRGNNQPQH
TRBV12-5	TRBJ2-7	ASGLVAGGPIEQY
TRBV4-3	TRBJ2-2	ASSPRLAATGELF
TRBV5-6	TRBJ1-4	ASSSNMGWEKLF
TRBV27	TRBJ2-2	ASSLYRANTGELF
TRBV5-5	TRBJ2-7	ASSWDRGPYEQY
TRBV6-6	TRBJ2-5	ASSPRSGGPRGTQY
TRBV5-1	TRBJ1-6	ASSQDTGGSPLH
TRBV16	TRBJ2-7	ASSRLLETGSYEQY
TRBV30	TRBJ1-4	AWSVPGWELTNEKLF
TRBV29-1	TRBJ1-1	SVEGLEAF
TRBV6-1	TRBJ2-5	ASSEAMASGAQETQY
TRBV13	TRBJ2-2	ASRVRLAGDRTGELF
TRBV4-1	TRBJ2-5	ASSQLGLARETQY
TRBV7-2	TRBJ2-2	ASSLVAGGGGELF
TRBV6-5	TRBJ2-1	ASSYSRGGGRKF
TRBV28	TRBJ1-1	ASTPAVPYEAF
TRBV4-2	TRBJ2-3	ASSQTYTQY
TRBV6-1	TRBJ2-7	ASRLTGVYEQY